This T cell receptor (beta chain) was obtained from a study of T cell changes during pregnancy in multiple sclerosis. Sequencing used immunoSEQ multiplex PCR; TCRdb keeps in-frame clones, though not all of them. The sample consists of about 40,000 clones, about nine tenths of them appearing once. V lost 5 bases, J lost 6 bases, and 9 bases stayed unmatched. Germline CDR1 is MGHDK and CDR2 is SYGVNS. This CDR3 has 14 residues. The sequences come from CD4+ T cells from peripheral blood mononuclear cells, collected in the second trimester of pregnancy. The chain has TRBV25-1 and TRBJ2-7; 8 nucleotides agree with TRBD1. The clonotype comes from a female donor with multiple sclerosis, enrolled in a pregnancy study. CDR3 in DNA: TGTGCCAGCAGTCCCGGGACAGGCCTGCTCGAGCAGTACTTC. Protein sequence: CASSPGTGLLEQYF.